This T cell receptor (beta chain) was captured by sequencing in a study of blood T cell repertoires in COVID-19. Study details: PBMCs, B-cell-depleted T cells, or T cells provided the cDNA or gDNA that made up the material.

Libraries were prepared by immunoSEQ multiplex PCR; TCRdb keeps only in-frame clonotypes and omits some of them. The table lists 280,000 or so clones, 89% of them singletons. The CDR3 loop spans 13 amino acids. V was cut by 2 bases and J by 2 bases, with 9 bases left in between. Germline CDR1 and CDR2: GTSNPN and SVGIG (reference sequence). V usage is TRBV30 and J usage is TRBJ2-5, with D uncertain. Material for sequencing was peripheral blood. This TCR was recovered from a woman aged 55-70 years with acute or convalescent COVID-19. In nucleotides, the CDR3 is TGTGCCTGGAGTCGTGAGGTACAAGAGACCCAGTACTTC. Translating it yields CAWSREVQETQYF.